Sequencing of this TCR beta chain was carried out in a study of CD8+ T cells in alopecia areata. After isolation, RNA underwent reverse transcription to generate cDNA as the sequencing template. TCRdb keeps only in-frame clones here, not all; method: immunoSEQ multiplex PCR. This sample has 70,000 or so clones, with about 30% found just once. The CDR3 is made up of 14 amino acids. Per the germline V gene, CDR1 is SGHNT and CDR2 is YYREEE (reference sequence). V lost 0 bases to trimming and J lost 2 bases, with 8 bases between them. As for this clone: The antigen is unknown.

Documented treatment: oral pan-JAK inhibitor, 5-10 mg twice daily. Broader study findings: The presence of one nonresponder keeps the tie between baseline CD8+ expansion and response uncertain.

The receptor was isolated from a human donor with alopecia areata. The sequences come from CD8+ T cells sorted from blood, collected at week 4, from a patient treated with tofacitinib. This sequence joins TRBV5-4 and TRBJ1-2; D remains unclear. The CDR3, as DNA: TGTGCCAGCAGCTTGGCGGCAGCCAACTATGGCTACACCTTC. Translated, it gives CASSLAAANYGYTF.